This TCR beta chain is from a study of T cells in Graves' hyperthyroidism and ophthalmopathy (dated by TCRdb to between 2017 and 2020). In terms of the full investigation: Peripheral blood samples were taken at initial diagnosis, before any treatment was given. Prospective prediction of ophthalmopathy was tested in an independent validation cohort of 18 to 20 hyperthyroidism patients and 15 to 17 patients who later progressed to ophthalmopathy. In addition, the study compared T-cell repertoires in thyroid tissue and in blood from roughly 6 Graves' hyperthyroidism patients. The 90 to 100 discovery patients were randomly split 7:3 into training and test sets. Following sampling, methimazole starting at 30 mg daily was given to hyperthyroidism patients, and high-dose intravenous methylprednisolone was given to ophthalmopathy patients. TCR V-J signatures able to tell the groups apart were searched for in a discovery cohort of some 100 patients, of whom roughly 42 had Graves' ophthalmopathy and 55 to 65 had stable Graves' hyperthyroidism. The paper reports TCR Vbeta CDR3 sequencing of fewer than 150 peripheral blood samples: over 40 ophthalmopathy, fewer than 80 hyperthyroidism and 17 progressor patients.

Results the study describes overall, beyond this receptor: No statistical method was used to fix the sample size in advance, and group allocation was not hidden from the investigators. Ophthalmopathy was separated from stable hyperthyroidism by a 13 V-J signature model, with 87.88% sensitivity and about 84% specificity obtained in cross-validation and 80%/75% obtained in testing. During validation, the model predicted progression to ophthalmopathy a median of approximately 6.5 months ahead of onset, with roughly 65% sensitivity and about 75% specificity. Most expanded thyroid clonotypes (frequency above 0.001) were also found in blood, which suggests that blood repertoires may mirror thyroid immune responses.

This clonotype was found many times. This clone's antigen is unknown. No much larger clone is present one base from it, and per-base qualities are unavailable. Ophthalmopathy patients had moderately to severely active disease, Clinical Activity Score of at least 3, NOSPECS grade of at least 4, and duration under 3 months. Any patient with an uncontrolled infection, another autoimmune disease, pregnancy or lactation was excluded. Clinical symptoms, serum thyroxine and TRAb, thyroid ultrasound, and orbital computed tomography formed the basis for the diagnoses. PBMCs were isolated from around 10 ml of fresh peripheral blood by Ficoll-Paque density gradient centrifugation. Trizol reagent was used to extract total RNA, and RNA quality was then checked on an Agilent 2100 Bioanalyzer. Including cysteine and phenylalanine, the CDR3 has 17 amino acids. Only the CDR3 DNA stays, 51 bases, in frame from base 1. In the germline V gene, CDR1 corresponds to MRHNA and CDR2 to SNTAGT. Germline trimming amounts to 5 bases on V and 5 bases on J, with 12 as the count of junction bases outside the gene matches.

TCR beta CDR3 regions were amplified from RNA transcripts. A first-round RT-PCR of the TCR CDR3 used the HTBI primer set with the Qiagen OneStep RT-PCR kit. A second multiplex PCR round built the libraries, followed by size selection and purification. The libraries were sequenced on an Illumina HiSeq2000 using paired-end 100 bp reads. The authors processed their data as follows. Raw data were processed with SOAPnuke, discarding reads with adapters, uncalled bases, mean Phred below 15, or no exact constant-primer or identifier match. High-quality paired reads were merged using COPE v1.2.5, and each unique nucleotide sequence was defined as a clonotype. Clonotypes were aligned to IMGT TRBV, TRBD and TRBJ reference segments using MiTCR v1.1. Only V-J combinations with frequency above 0.0001, covering approximately 99% of repertoires, were analysed. The TCS score was defined as F50 (clonal expansion) divided by E x V (chaos), with BLOSUM62-based TCRdist calculated between CDR3 peptides within each V-J. Welch's t-statistics and random forest reduced 500 to 650 V-J features to 13, which were used in a naive Bayes classifier (R e1071). TCRdb reprocessed the public reads (quality trimming at Q25 with fastp, clone calling with MiXCR) and kept in-frame beta chains. One record per CDR3 amino acid sequence lists the most common genes and DNA. For this entry, the V and J calls and clone size follow TCRdb and not the study's own pipeline. The sample data list hundreds of thousands of distinct CDR3 sequences, and roughly a quarter of these were observed just once. About 10% of the sample is in the top ten clones.

The source material was blood. The sequence joins TRBV6-4 to TRBJ1-5, and 10 junctional nucleotides match TRBD1. The clonotype comes from a woman in her thirties with Graves' ophthalmopathy. The nucleotide sequence is given as TGTGCCAGCAGTAGAGGGACAGGGGACGGAACCCATCAGCCCCAGCATTTT. Its protein is CASSRGTGDGTHQPQHF.